This is a list of T cell receptor beta chains from one sample in a study of T cell repertoires in cytomegalovirus infection. Via MiXCR, TCRdb re-called the reads, giving one row per CDR3 protein. The sample records a few hundred thousand distinct CDR3 sequences, 17% being singletons. The sequencing sample was made of CD8+ T cells from PBMCs. Every receptor here comes from a human donor in good health (CMV status not recorded). Some clones in this sample may be carry-over from other donors' samples. Both conserved end residues are part of each CDR3. The D gene is left open where the match is weak. Some rows have no size entry. The others give once, few or many, or a class for an expanded clone.

j_gene: TRBJ2-1; abundance: -; d_gene: TRBD2; v_gene: TRBV27; CDR3aa: CASSFAAGGNNEQFF; CDR3nt: TGTGCCAGCAGTTTTGCAGCGGGGGGGAACAATGAGCAGTTCTTC
j_gene: TRBJ1-1; abundance: many; d_gene: TRBD1; v_gene: TRBV11-2; CDR3aa: CASSSTTGVDTEAFF; CDR3nt: TGTGCCAGCAGCTCGACAACAGGGGTGGACACTGAAGCTTTCTTT
j_gene: TRBJ1-4; abundance: once; d_gene: -; v_gene: TRBV27; CDR3aa: CASSLVGGWGRSEKLFF; CDR3nt: TGTGCCAGCAGTTTGGTGGGTGGTTGGGGGAGAAGTGAAAAACTGTTTTTT
j_gene: TRBJ2-3; abundance: many; d_gene: -; v_gene: TRBV25-1; CDR3aa: CASRGTDSNTDTQYF; CDR3nt: TGTGCCAGCAGGGGAACGGACAGTAACACAGATACGCAGTATTTT
j_gene: TRBJ1-6; abundance: many; d_gene: -; v_gene: TRBV11-3; CDR3aa: CASSLVRQKESYNSPLHF; CDR3nt: TGTGCCAGCAGCTTAGTCAGGCAGAAGGAATCCTATAATTCACCCCTCCACTTT
j_gene: TRBJ1-2; abundance: many; d_gene: -; v_gene: TRBV9; CDR3aa: CASSGIRIGTHDTNYGYTF; CDR3nt: TGTGCCAGCAGCGGGATTCGGATAGGCACGCATGATACTAACTATGGCTACACCTTC
j_gene: TRBJ1-1; abundance: -; d_gene: -; v_gene: TRBV15; CDR3aa: CATSRDERVGSTAEAFF; CDR3nt: TGTGCCACCAGCAGAGATGAAAGGGTTGGGTCGACAGCTGAAGCTTTCTTT
j_gene: TRBJ1-4; abundance: few; d_gene: -; v_gene: TRBV12-3/TRBV12-4; CDR3aa: CASSFGFLGNEKLFF; CDR3nt: TGTGCCAGCAGTTTCGGCTTCCTAGGCAATGAAAAACTGTTTTTT
j_gene: TRBJ1-6; abundance: many; d_gene: TRBD1; v_gene: TRBV6-2/TRBV6-3; CDR3aa: CASSYRGQVPLAESPPLHF; CDR3nt: TGTGCCAGCAGTTACAGGGGACAGGTTCCATTGGCCGAGTCGCCACCCCTCCACTTT
j_gene: TRBJ1-2; abundance: -; d_gene: -; v_gene: TRBV25-1; CDR3aa: CASPVKGVDGYTF; CDR3nt: TGTGCCAGCCCCGTAAAAGGGGTGGATGGCTACACCTTC
j_gene: TRBJ2-5; abundance: -; d_gene: -; v_gene: TRBV2; CDR3aa: CASMGYFQETQYF; CDR3nt: TGTGCCAGCATGGGATATTTTCAAGAGACCCAGTACTTC
j_gene: TRBJ2-2; abundance: many; d_gene: TRBD1; v_gene: TRBV4-3; CDR3aa: CASSQDRTQSGELFF; CDR3nt: TGCGCCAGCAGCCAGGACAGGACCCAGTCCGGGGAGCTGTTTTTT
j_gene: TRBJ2-2; abundance: -; d_gene: -; v_gene: TRBV7-8; CDR3aa: CASSLLGNGELFF; CDR3nt: TGTGCCAGCAGCCTCTTAGGGAACGGGGAGCTGTTTTTT
j_gene: TRBJ2-1; abundance: -; d_gene: TRBD2; v_gene: TRBV20-1; CDR3aa: CSARDLERGVEVEQFF; CDR3nt: TGCAGTGCTAGAGATCTGGAGCGGGGGGTTGAGGTTGAGCAGTTCTTC
j_gene: TRBJ2-3; abundance: -; d_gene: -; v_gene: TRBV15; CDR3aa: CATSRETDTQYF; CDR3nt: TGTGCCACCAGCAGAGAGACAGATACGCAGTATTTT